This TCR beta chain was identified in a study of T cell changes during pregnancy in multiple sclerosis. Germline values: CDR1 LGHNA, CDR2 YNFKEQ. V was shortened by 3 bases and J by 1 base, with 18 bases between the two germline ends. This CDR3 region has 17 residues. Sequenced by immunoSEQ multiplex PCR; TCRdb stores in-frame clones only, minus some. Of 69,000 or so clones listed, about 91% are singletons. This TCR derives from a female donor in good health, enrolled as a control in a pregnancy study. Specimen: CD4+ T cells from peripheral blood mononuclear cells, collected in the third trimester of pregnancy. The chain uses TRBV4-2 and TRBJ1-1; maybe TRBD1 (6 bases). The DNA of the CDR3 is TGTGCCAGCAGCCAGAGCACACAGGGTGGGAGGAACACTGAAGCTTTCTTT. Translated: CASSQSTQGGRNTEAFF.